This entry lists 18 T cell receptor beta chains sequenced from one sample in a study of T cells after yellow fever vaccination. Using its own MiXCR run on the 5' RACE reads, TCRdb lists one record per CDR3 protein. The table shows around 610,000 distinct CDR3 sequences, with roughly 12% occurring only once. Sample: PBMCs, taken on the day of the yellow fever booster vaccination. All receptors come from a young man who received the YFV17D yellow fever vaccine.

The V gene is TRBV20-1, the J gene TRBJ2-5, with a possible D match to TRBD2 (6 bases). Trimming stripped 3 bases from V and 3 bases from J, with 11 bases between. Germline CDR1 is DFQATT and CDR2 is SNEGSKA (reference sequence). The CDR3 loop spans 13 amino acids. The CDR3 DNA reads TGCAGTGCTAGGGGGGGTTGGGAAGAGACCCAGTACTTC. It encodes CSARGGWEETQYF.

The chain couples TRBV28 to TRBJ2-5; perhaps TRBD1 as D (6 bases). The CDR3 spans 15 residues. V was pared by 2 bases and J by 4 bases, with 14 bases between. CDR1 and CDR2 from the germline V gene are MDHEN and SYDVKM. The CDR3 DNA reads as TGTGCCAGCAGTTTAAGGGCGCAGGGGCGAGAGACCCAGTACTTC. Translated: CASSLRAQGRETQYF.

This clonotype has only a few counts. The chain links TRBV5-1 to TRBJ1-2; unclear D gene. Germline CDR1 SGHRS, CDR2 YFSETQ. The CDR3 is 14 residues long. V lost 1 base, J lost 2 bases, and 9 bases lay in between. The CDR3 DNA reads TGCGCCAGCAGCTTGATGGCAGTCAACTATGGCTACACCTTC. Protein product: CASSLMAVNYGYTF.

This clonotype was detected ten times or more. The chain links TRBV1 to TRBJ2-6; the table's D gene call, TRBD1, was not cross checked with the DNA. TRBV1 is marked as a pseudogene. The CDR3 runs to 17 residues. CDR3 nucleotides: TGCACCAGCAGCCAAGATAAAAGAAGGGGTGGGGCCAACGTCCTGACTTTC. It is translated as CTSSQDKRRGGANVLTF.

The table lists this clonotype with a few counts. This chain links TRBV10-3 with TRBJ1-3; no definite D call. CDR1 ENHRY and CDR2 SYGVKD come from the germline V gene. The CDR3 has 12 residues. V was trimmed by 4 bases and J by 4 bases, leaving 5 bases between them. The CDR3, as DNA: TGTGCCATCAGTGGACGAGGAAACACCATATATTTT. This gives the protein CAISGRGNTIYF.

The gene calls are TRBV11-3 and TRBJ2-1; D gene ambiguous. The CDR3 runs 13 residues. V lost 5 bases, J lost 6 bases, and 11 bases lay in between. Germline CDR1 SGHNT, CDR2 YENEEA. The CDR3: CASSEIVTNEQFF. CDR3 nucleotide sequence: TGTGCCAGCAGCGAGATAGTTACCAATGAGCAGTTCTTC.

This clonotype appeared a few times. The chain uses TRBV5-4 and TRBJ2-5; possibly TRBD1 or TRBD2 for D (5 bases each). CDR1 is SGHNT, CDR2 YYREEE, per germline (reference sequence). V was clipped by 3 bases and J by 7 bases, with 13 bases between them. CDR3 length equals 13 residues. DNA for the CDR3: TGTGCCAGCAGCTCGGGACCCGAGGGGACCCAGTACTTC. Translation gives CASSSGPEGTQYF.

This clonotype was counted at least ten times. The V call is TRBV28, the J call TRBJ2-5; D remains unclear. The CDR3 has 14 amino acids. Deletions cut 7 bases from V and 1 base from J, with 13 bases between. The germline V gene encodes CDR1 MDHEN and CDR2 SYDVKM. The CDR3 loop is CASTPPAVQETQYF. In DNA form, the CDR3 reads TGTGCCAGCACCCCCCCGGCAGTCCAAGAGACCCAGTACTTC.

The rearrangement links TRBV24-1 to TRBJ2-3, with 10 positions matching TRBD2. V shed 3 bases, J shed 9 bases, and the junction held 14 bases outside the gene matches. This CDR3 region has 17 residues. Germline values: CDR1 KGHDR, CDR2 SFDVKD. The chain's CDR3 is CATSDQRIAGGGETQYF. The CDR3 DNA is TGTGCCACCAGTGATCAGAGAATAGCGGGAGGAGGTGAAACGCAGTATTTT.

The genes are TRBV10-3 and TRBJ2-3; D is tentatively TRBD1 or TRBD2 (7 bases each). Trimming removed 0 bases from V and 4 bases from J, with 17 bases in between. CDR1 and CDR2 from the germline V gene are ENHRY and SYGVKD. The CDR3 has 17 amino acids. The CDR3 nucleotides read TGTGCCATCAGTGAGTCGAATTTGGGAGGGGGCGCAGATACGCAGTATTTT. It is translated as CAISESNLGGGADTQYF.

This clonotype was recorded a few times. An end of the junction differs from the germline gene, which may be a read error. The chain recombines TRBV6-2 or TRBV6-3 with TRBJ2-7, with D maybe TRBD2 (6 bases). Germline CDR1 MNHEY, CDR2 SVGEGT. The CDR3 spans 12 residues. In DNA, the CDR3 is TGTGCCAGCGGGGGGTACTCCCACGAGCAGTACTTC. Its protein product is CASGGYSHEQYF.

The chain uses TRBV10-2 and TRBJ2-1; maybe TRBD1 (6 bases). The germline gives CDR1 WSHSY, CDR2 SAAADI. V was pared by 7 bases and J by 2 bases, with 12 bases between. The length of the CDR3 is 14 residues. In nucleotides, the CDR3 is TGCGCCAGCAACCTAGGGGGACCCTACAATGAGCAGTTCTTC. Protein product: CASNLGGPYNEQFF.

This clonotype came up many times. The chain joins TRBV20-1 to TRBJ2-7, with a weak D call TRBD2 (6 bases). Germline V lookup: CDR1 DFQATT, CDR2 SNEGSKA (reference sequence). The CDR3 runs 14 residues. Trimming took 5 bases from V and 5 from J, leaving 19 bases between them. The CDR3 DNA reads as TGCAGTGCTCTCCGTCCGGCCACTAGCAACGAGCAGTACTTC. Protein product: CSALRPATSNEQYF.

The chain carries TRBV15 and TRBJ2-7; 7 bases are a match to TRBD1. There are 15 residues in the CDR3. Per the germline V gene, CDR1 is LNHNV and CDR2 is YYDKDF (reference sequence). The ends lost 2 bases at V and 3 bases at J; junction bases unmatched: 7. CDR3 DNA sequence: TGTGCCACCAGCAGAAGGAGACAGGGAAGCTACGAGCAGTACTTC. Translation: CATSRRRQGSYEQYF.

In its sample, this clonotype was seen a few times. The chain is built from TRBV20-1 and TRBJ2-3; 8 bases match TRBD2. The CDR3 has 13 residues. Germline assignment: CDR1 DFQATT and CDR2 SNEGSKA (reference sequence). The ends lost 3 bases at V and 6 bases at J; junction bases unmatched: 5. For the CDR3, the DNA is TGCAGTGCTAGCGGGAGGGCCGGTGATACGCAGTATTTT. This sequence encodes CSASGRAGDTQYF.

This sequence joins TRBV5-6 and TRBJ2-7, with TRBD1 matching 7 bases. CDR1 is SGHDT, CDR2 YYEEEE, per germline. The ends lost 7 bases at V and 4 bases at J; junction bases unmatched: 11. The CDR3 runs 14 residues. The chain's CDR3 is CASLSGGTMYEQYF. The CDR3 DNA is TGTGCCAGCCTTTCAGGGGGAACTATGTACGAGCAGTACTTC.

V is TRBV6-1 and J is TRBJ2-4; 9 bases are shared with TRBD2. The length of the CDR3 is 16 residues. J was trimmed by 3 bases and V by 6 bases; bases with no gene match: 9. In germline, CDR1 is MNHNS, CDR2 SASEGT. CDR3 bases: TGTGCCAGCAGGCCCATAGCGGGAGCGGTCAAAAACATTCAGTACTTC. Its protein product is CASRPIAGAVKNIQYF.

This rearrangement joins TRBV29-1 to TRBJ2-7, with TRBD1 as a possible D gene (6 bases). The V gene lost 5 bases and the J gene lost 1 base, with 12 bases spanning the gap. Germline CDR1 and CDR2: SQVTM and ANQGSEA. This CDR3 has 13 amino acids. DNA for the CDR3: TGCAGCGTTTCGACAGGCCCTTCCTACGAGCAGTACTTC. Translated: CSVSTGPSYEQYF.